A selection of T cell receptor beta chains follows, all from one sample in a study of cytomegalovirus exposure and HLA in healthy donors. The data were produced by immunoSEQ multiplex PCR, yet TCRdb's version contains in-frame clones alone and is incomplete. The sample carries about 130,000 clones, roughly three quarters recorded once. Sequenced material: PBMCs. These receptors all come from a woman in her thirties or forties in good health and CMV-seronegative. The CDR3 runs from the conserved cysteine through the conserved F or W. Each record gives: clone size, J gene, D gene, CDR3 length, V gene, CDR3 protein, CDR3 DNA. The D gene is left open where the match is weak. Clone size is shown for a subset of rows, as once, few, many or a class of expanded clone.

abundance: few; j_gene: TRBJ2-7; d_gene: TRBD1; len: 12; v_gene: TRBV5-1; CDR3aa: CASRDRSYEQYF; CDR3nt: TGCGCCAGCAGGGACAGGTCCTACGAGCAGTACTTC
abundance: NA; j_gene: TRBJ2-1; d_gene: NA; len: 13; v_gene: TRBV5-1; CDR3aa: CASSPSGHNEQFF; CDR3nt: TGCGCCAGCAGCCCGTCAGGGCACAATGAGCAGTTCTTC
abundance: NA; j_gene: TRBJ2-1; d_gene: NA; len: 14; v_gene: TRBV19; CDR3aa: CASSIAGAYNEQFF; CDR3nt: TGTGCCAGTAGTATAGCGGGAGCATACAATGAGCAGTTCTTC
abundance: few; j_gene: TRBJ1-2; d_gene: NA; len: 12; v_gene: TRBV28; CDR3aa: CASSLLSGGYTF; CDR3nt: TGTGCCAGCAGTTTACTAAGCGGGGGCTACACCTTC
abundance: NA; j_gene: TRBJ1-1; d_gene: NA; len: 15; v_gene: TRBV7-8; CDR3aa: CASLENTNMNTEAFF; CDR3nt: TGTGCCAGTCTGGAGAACACTAACATGAACACTGAAGCTTTCTTT
abundance: NA; j_gene: TRBJ2-3; d_gene: TRBD2; len: 19; v_gene: TRBV13; CDR3aa: CASSTLGLAGGQSADTQYF; CDR3nt: TGTGCCAGCAGCACCCTGGGACTAGCGGGGGGGCAGTCGGCAGATACGCAGTATTTT
abundance: NA; j_gene: TRBJ1-6; d_gene: TRBD1; len: 16; v_gene: TRBV27; CDR3aa: CASSLGQSPYNSPLHF; CDR3nt: TGTGCCAGCAGTTTGGGACAGAGCCCGTATAATTCACCCCTCCACTTT
abundance: NA; j_gene: TRBJ2-7; d_gene: TRBD1; len: 14; v_gene: TRBV5-4; CDR3aa: CASSWGTGLNEQYF; CDR3nt: TGTGCCAGCAGCTGGGGGACAGGGTTAAACGAGCAGTACTTC
abundance: NA; j_gene: TRBJ1-4; d_gene: NA; len: 15; v_gene: TRBV7-8; CDR3aa: CASSLMGGLGEKLFF; CDR3nt: TGTGCCAGCAGCCTTATGGGGGGGCTGGGAGAAAAACTGTTTTTT
abundance: NA; j_gene: TRBJ2-3; d_gene: TRBD2; len: 15; v_gene: TRBV5-1; CDR3aa: CASSRGTSGGDTQYF; CDR3nt: TGCGCCAGCAGCCGGGGGACTAGCGGGGGGGATACGCAGTATTTT
abundance: once; j_gene: TRBJ2-7; d_gene: NA; len: 15; v_gene: TRBV9; CDR3aa: CASSVGAGNAYEQYF; CDR3nt: TGTGCCAGCAGCGTAGGTGCCGGGAATGCCTACGAGCAGTACTTC
abundance: NA; j_gene: TRBJ2-1; d_gene: TRBD2; len: 14; v_gene: TRBV11-2; CDR3aa: CASRGTSGSYEQFF; CDR3nt: TGTGCCAGCAGAGGGACTAGCGGGAGTTATGAGCAGTTCTTC
abundance: NA; j_gene: TRBJ2-1; d_gene: TRBD1; len: 12; v_gene: TRBV29-1; CDR3aa: CSVVQGVDEQFF; CDR3nt: TGCAGCGTCGTACAGGGGGTCGATGAGCAGTTCTTC
abundance: NA; j_gene: TRBJ1-5; d_gene: NA; len: 18; v_gene: TRBV27; CDR3aa: CASSPLARGIDSNQPQHF; CDR3nt: TGTGCCAGCAGCCCCCTTGCCCGAGGGATTGATAGCAATCAGCCCCAGCATTTT
abundance: NA; j_gene: TRBJ2-5; d_gene: NA; len: 16; v_gene: TRBV5-1; CDR3aa: CASSLAPSPSGGGLYF; CDR3nt: TGCGCCAGCAGCTTGGCCCCTAGCCCTAGCGGAGGGGGGTTGTACTTC
abundance: once; j_gene: TRBJ2-7; d_gene: TRBD1; len: 18; v_gene: TRBV9; CDR3aa: CASSVDGQGGLGSYEQYF; CDR3nt: TGTGCCAGCAGCGTAGATGGACAGGGGGGGCTAGGCTCCTACGAGCAGTACTTC
abundance: NA; j_gene: TRBJ1-2; d_gene: NA; len: 11; v_gene: TRBV19; CDR3aa: CASIGGTFYTF; CDR3nt: TGTGCCAGTATCGGTGGTACCTTCTACACCTTC
abundance: NA; j_gene: TRBJ1-1; d_gene: TRBD1; len: 16; v_gene: TRBV19; CDR3aa: CASSRGSGGMNTEAFF; CDR3nt: TGTGCCAGTAGTCGAGGTTCAGGGGGCATGAACACTGAAGCTTTCTTT
abundance: NA; j_gene: TRBJ2-1; d_gene: TRBD2; len: 18; v_gene: TRBV27; CDR3aa: CASSRGTSGRARNNEQFF; CDR3nt: TGTGCCAGCAGTAGAGGGACTAGCGGGAGGGCCAGGAACAATGAGCAGTTCTTC
abundance: NA; j_gene: TRBJ1-4; d_gene: TRBD1; len: 16; v_gene: TRBV2; CDR3aa: CASSETGGYEGEKLFF; CDR3nt: TGTGCCAGCAGTGAAACAGGGGGCTACGAGGGTGAAAAACTGTTTTTT
abundance: NA; j_gene: TRBJ2-7; d_gene: NA; len: 13; v_gene: TRBV30; CDR3aa: CAYRLQRHYEQYF; CDR3nt: TGTGCCTACCGCCTTCAGAGGCACTACGAGCAGTACTTC
abundance: NA; j_gene: TRBJ2-2; d_gene: NA; len: 12; v_gene: TRBV5-1; CDR3aa: CASSLAVGELFF; CDR3nt: TGCGCCAGCAGCTTGGCCGTGGGGGAGCTGTTTTTT
abundance: few; j_gene: TRBJ2-2; d_gene: NA; len: 14; v_gene: TRBV6-6; CDR3aa: CASSNRVNTGELFF; CDR3nt: TGTGCCAGCAGCAACAGGGTAAACACCGGGGAGCTGTTTTTT
abundance: few; j_gene: TRBJ2-5; d_gene: TRBD2; len: 16; v_gene: TRBV7-2; CDR3aa: CASSSGAGTSGETQYF; CDR3nt: TGTGCCAGCAGCTCGGGGGCTGGGACTAGCGGGGAGACCCAGTACTTC
abundance: NA; j_gene: TRBJ2-7; d_gene: TRBD2; len: 16; v_gene: TRBV18; CDR3aa: CASSPQGRGNYDEQYF; CDR3nt: TGTGCCAGCTCACCACAGGGGCGGGGGAACTACGACGAGCAGTACTTC
abundance: NA; j_gene: TRBJ1-5; d_gene: NA; len: 14; v_gene: TRBV6-6; CDR3aa: CASSYSGSNQPQHF; CDR3nt: TGTGCCAGCAGTTATTCCGGGAGCAATCAGCCCCAGCATTTT
abundance: few; j_gene: TRBJ1-3; d_gene: NA; len: 15; v_gene: TRBV6-1; CDR3aa: CASSAGQISGNTIYF; CDR3nt: TGTGCCAGCAGCGCTGGACAGATCTCTGGAAACACCATATATTTT
abundance: NA; j_gene: TRBJ2-1; d_gene: NA; len: 12; v_gene: TRBV7-2; CDR3aa: CASSEWSSEQFF; CDR3nt: TGTGCCAGCAGCGAGTGGAGTAGTGAGCAGTTCTTC
abundance: few; j_gene: TRBJ2-7; d_gene: TRBD2; len: 14; v_gene: TRBV29-1; CDR3aa: CSVVTGGVSYEQYF; CDR3nt: TGCAGCGTTGTAACGGGAGGGGTCTCCTACGAGCAGTACTTC
abundance: NA; j_gene: TRBJ2-7; d_gene: TRBD2; len: 12; v_gene: TRBV5-1; CDR3aa: CASGGGGYEQYF; CDR3nt: TGCGCCAGCGGCGGGGGGGGCTACGAGCAGTACTTC
abundance: NA; j_gene: TRBJ1-2; d_gene: NA; len: 14; v_gene: TRBV7-2; CDR3aa: CASTGGGQGHGYTF; CDR3nt: TGTGCCAGCACCGGTGGTGGGCAGGGCCATGGCTACACCTTC
abundance: NA; j_gene: TRBJ2-1; d_gene: NA; len: 12; v_gene: TRBV5-1; CDR3aa: CASSLGPGEQFF; CDR3nt: TGCGCCAGCAGCTTGGGCCCCGGTGAGCAGTTCTTC
abundance: NA; j_gene: TRBJ2-3; d_gene: NA; len: 14; v_gene: TRBV27; CDR3aa: CASSSLTSTDTQYF; CDR3nt: TGTGCCAGCAGTTCCTTAACTAGCACAGATACGCAGTATTTT
abundance: once; j_gene: TRBJ2-3; d_gene: TRBD2; len: 17; v_gene: TRBV9; CDR3aa: CASSANGGTSWTDTQYF; CDR3nt: TGTGCCAGCAGCGCTAACGGGGGGACTAGCTGGACAGATACGCAGTATTTT
abundance: few; j_gene: TRBJ2-1; d_gene: NA; len: 15; v_gene: TRBV28; CDR3aa: CASSPGSEDYNEQFF; CDR3nt: TGTGCCAGCAGTCCGGGTAGCGAGGATTACAATGAGCAGTTCTTC
abundance: few; j_gene: TRBJ2-4; d_gene: TRBD1; len: 14; v_gene: TRBV27; CDR3aa: CASSLYSPTGWVYF; CDR3nt: TGTGCCAGCAGTTTATATTCCCCGACAGGGTGGGTGTACTTC
abundance: few; j_gene: TRBJ2-2; d_gene: TRBD1; len: 13; v_gene: TRBV6-5; CDR3aa: CASSPRQGARLFF; CDR3nt: TGTGCCAGCAGTCCCAGGCAGGGGGCAAGACTGTTTTTT
abundance: NA; j_gene: TRBJ2-5; d_gene: NA; len: 13; v_gene: TRBV7-3; CDR3aa: CASSKTVQETQYF; CDR3nt: TGTGCCAGCAGCAAGACAGTTCAAGAGACCCAGTACTTC
abundance: NA; j_gene: TRBJ2-2; d_gene: TRBD2; len: 15; v_gene: TRBV19; CDR3aa: CASSIVQRGTGELFF; CDR3nt: TGTGCCAGTAGTATAGTCCAGCGGGGGACCGGGGAGCTGTTTTTT
abundance: few; j_gene: TRBJ2-1; d_gene: TRBD2; len: 15; v_gene: TRBV27; CDR3aa: CASSSAGGSYNEQFF; CDR3nt: TGTGCCAGCAGTTCAGCGGGAGGGTCCTACAATGAGCAGTTCTTC
abundance: NA; j_gene: TRBJ2-7; d_gene: TRBD2; len: 16; v_gene: TRBV18; CDR3aa: CASSPLREGLRNEQYF; CDR3nt: TGTGCCAGCTCACCATTGCGGGAGGGCTTGAGGAACGAGCAGTACTTC
abundance: NA; j_gene: TRBJ1-2; d_gene: NA; len: 15; v_gene: TRBV5-1; CDR3aa: CASSSQITGLDGYTF; CDR3nt: TGCGCCAGCAGCAGCCAAATCACAGGACTAGACGGCTACACCTTC
abundance: NA; j_gene: TRBJ2-3; d_gene: TRBD2; len: 14; v_gene: TRBV10-2; CDR3aa: CASSGTSGTDTQYF; CDR3nt: TGCGCCAGCAGTGGGACTAGCGGAACAGATACGCAGTATTTT
abundance: NA; j_gene: TRBJ2-5; d_gene: TRBD2; len: 16; v_gene: TRBV4-1; CDR3aa: CASSQDERGASGTQYF; CDR3nt: TGCGCCAGCAGCCAAGACGAGCGGGGGGCCTCCGGAACCCAGTACTTC
abundance: NA; j_gene: TRBJ1-2; d_gene: NA; len: 13; v_gene: TRBV6-1; CDR3aa: CASSESGLYGYTF; CDR3nt: TGTGCCAGCAGTGAATCAGGGCTCTATGGCTACACCTTC
abundance: NA; j_gene: TRBJ1-2; d_gene: NA; len: 13; v_gene: TRBV7-3; CDR3aa: CASSLNPTGGYTF; CDR3nt: TGTGCCAGCAGCTTAAACCCTACGGGAGGCTACACCTTC
abundance: NA; j_gene: TRBJ1-1; d_gene: TRBD1; len: 13; v_gene: TRBV27; CDR3aa: CASRDTGEAEAFF; CDR3nt: TGTGCCAGCAGGGATACAGGGGAGGCTGAAGCTTTCTTT
abundance: NA; j_gene: TRBJ1-1; d_gene: NA; len: 12; v_gene: TRBV19; CDR3aa: CASSSQGAEAFF; CDR3nt: TGTGCCAGTAGTTCCCAAGGAGCTGAAGCTTTCTTT
abundance: NA; j_gene: TRBJ1-2; d_gene: TRBD1; len: 13; v_gene: TRBV28; CDR3aa: CASSLQGSSGYTF; CDR3nt: TGTGCCAGCAGCCTACAGGGGTCTAGTGGCTACACCTTC
abundance: NA; j_gene: TRBJ1-1; d_gene: TRBD1; len: 15; v_gene: TRBV5-1; CDR3aa: CASSLLDRGNTEAFF; CDR3nt: TGCGCCAGCAGCTTGTTGGACAGGGGGAACACTGAAGCTTTCTTT
abundance: NA; j_gene: TRBJ1-5; d_gene: NA; len: 15; v_gene: TRBV14; CDR3aa: CASNNVCPQGQPQHF; CDR3nt: TGTGCCAGCAATAACGTCTGCCCCCAGGGGCAGCCCCAGCATTTT
abundance: once; j_gene: TRBJ1-5; d_gene: TRBD1; len: 15; v_gene: TRBV7-2; CDR3aa: CASSFTQGENQPQHF; CDR3nt: TGTGCCAGCAGCTTCACACAGGGGGAAAATCAGCCCCAGCATTTT
abundance: NA; j_gene: TRBJ2-7; d_gene: NA; len: 15; v_gene: TRBV5-1; CDR3aa: CASSLGNVGSYEQYF; CDR3nt: TGCGCCAGCAGCCTGGGTAACGTCGGCTCCTACGAGCAGTACTTC
abundance: few; j_gene: TRBJ1-1; d_gene: TRBD1; len: 14; v_gene: TRBV7-8; CDR3aa: CASSFPRQGAEAFF; CDR3nt: TGTGCCAGCAGCTTCCCTCGACAGGGCGCTGAAGCTTTCTTT
abundance: NA; j_gene: TRBJ2-7; d_gene: TRBD2; len: 14; v_gene: TRBV27; CDR3aa: CASSSSGRADEQYF; CDR3nt: TGTGCCAGCAGTTCTAGCGGGAGGGCCGACGAGCAGTACTTC
abundance: NA; j_gene: TRBJ2-1; d_gene: NA; len: 16; v_gene: TRBV19; CDR3aa: CASSIDSSLIYNEQFF; CDR3nt: TGTGCCAGTAGTATAGATTCGAGTCTTATCTACAATGAGCAGTTCTTC
abundance: NA; j_gene: TRBJ2-5; d_gene: NA; len: 14; v_gene: TRBV12-5; CDR3aa: CASGLGFGEETQYF; CDR3nt: TGTGCTAGTGGTTTGGGATTCGGGGAGGAGACCCAGTACTTC
abundance: few; j_gene: TRBJ2-7; d_gene: TRBD2; len: 15; v_gene: TRBV5-6; CDR3aa: CASSQPGLASSEQYF; CDR3nt: TGTGCCAGCAGCCAACCGGGACTAGCGTCCTCCGAGCAGTACTTC
abundance: NA; j_gene: TRBJ2-3; d_gene: TRBD2; len: 17; v_gene: TRBV30; CDR3aa: CAWSVQGSGSLSDTQYF; CDR3nt: TGTGCCTGGAGTGTACAGGGTAGCGGGAGCCTTTCAGATACGCAGTATTTT
abundance: NA; j_gene: TRBJ2-3; d_gene: NA; len: 14; v_gene: TRBV19; CDR3aa: CASSMRLDTDTQYF; CDR3nt: TGTGCCAGTAGTATGAGGCTAGACACAGATACGCAGTATTTT